This passage covers 15 T cell receptor beta chains from one sample sequenced in a study of T cell repertoires in cytomegalovirus infection. Each CDR3 protein is one row after TCRdb ran MiXCR on the reads. In the table there are about 130,000 distinct CDR3 sequences, 24% of which are singletons. Their recognized antigens are unknown. Sequencing was carried out using PBMCs, sequenced either directly or after in vitro stimulation (not recorded which). The receptors stem from a human donor in good health (CMV status not recorded). Some clones in this sample may be carry-over from other donors' samples.

This clonotype was recorded a few times. The chain has TRBV27 and TRBJ2-5; 10 bases map to TRBD2. The CDR3 covers 14 residues. V lost 10 bases, J lost 5 bases, and 10 bases stayed unmatched. CDR1 is MNHEY and CDR2 is SMNVEV in the germline V gene (reference sequence). The DNA of the CDR3 is TGTGCCACCGGGACTAGCGCCCTTTCGGAGACCCAGTACTTC. As protein: CATGTSALSETQYF.

In this sample, this clonotype turned up many times. This chain uses TRBV2 with TRBJ2-7; 9 bases fit TRBD2. The germline CDR1 and CDR2 sequences are SNHLY and FYNNEI. This CDR3 has 14 amino acids. With 8 bases clipped from V and 7 bases from J, the junction kept 12 bases outside the gene matches. The CDR3 DNA is TGTGCCAGCGCGCGACTAGCGGCCTCCGGGGAGCAGTACTTC. As protein: CASARLAASGEQYF.

This clonotype was observed a few times. The chain links TRBV29-1 to TRBJ2-1, with 10 bases that match TRBD2. V shed 2 bases, J shed 0 bases, and the junction held 4 bases outside the gene matches. The CDR3 is made up of 16 amino acids. Germline V lookup: CDR1 SQVTM, CDR2 ANQGSEA. The CDR3 loop reads CSVEPLAGGSYNEQFF. DNA of the CDR3: TGCAGCGTTGAACCCTTAGCGGGAGGCTCCTACAATGAGCAGTTCTTC.

In this sample, this clonotype turned up many times. V gene TRBV19 combines with J gene TRBJ1-4; D is undetermined. V was cut by 5 bases and J by 8 bases, with 9 bases left in between. Germline CDR1 LNHDA, CDR2 SQIVND (reference sequence). This CDR3 is 12 amino acids long. The CDR3, as DNA: TGTGCCAGTAGTCCCGAGGCCGAAAAACTGTTTTTT. Its translation is CASSPEAEKLFF.

The chain joins TRBV7-2 to TRBJ1-2; 7 nucleotides agree with TRBD1. The CDR3 runs to 15 residues. The germline gives CDR1 SGHTA, CDR2 FQGNSA. With V trimmed by 5 bases and J by 0 bases, 6 bases remained unmatched. This CDR3 is CASSLRQGTNYGYTF. In nucleotides, the CDR3 is TGTGCCAGCAGCCTCAGACAGGGCACTAACTATGGCTACACCTTC.

This chain connects TRBV28 to TRBJ1-2; D not certain. V was clipped by 2 bases and J by 5 bases, with 9 bases between them. The CDR3 runs to 13 residues. Germline V gene data show CDR1 as MDHEN and CDR2 as SYDVKM. CDR3 nucleotides: TGTGCCAGCAGTTTACGGGTAGGGTATGGCTACACCTTC. This gives the protein CASSLRVGYGYTF.

The chain uses TRBV6-2 or TRBV6-3 and TRBJ2-3, with 7 bases that match TRBD1. V gave up 5 bases and J gave up 0 bases; unmatched junction bases: 8. Germline V lookup: CDR1 MNHEY, CDR2 SVGEGT. The CDR3 is made up of 16 amino acids. The CDR3 DNA sequence: TGTGCCAGCAGTCTTCCACAGGGGATTAGCACAGATACGCAGTATTTT. It codes for CASSLPQGISTDTQYF.

This clonotype was seen a few times. The J gene is TRBJ1-3, the V gene TRBV7-9, with D perhaps TRBD1 (5 bases). Germline loops: CDR1 SEHNR, CDR2 FQNEAQ (reference sequence). The CDR3 length is 14 residues. Trimming pared 5 bases from V and 2 bases from J, leaving 10 bases between. The CDR3 reads CASSVLGPGNTIYF. DNA for the CDR3: TGTGCCAGCAGCGTCTTGGGGCCTGGAAACACCATATATTTT.

As DNA, the CDR3 is TGTGCCAGCAGCTCAGCTAGCGGGAGCGCAGATACGCAGTATTTT. Translating gives CASSSASGSADTQYF. This chain uses TRBV5-4 with TRBJ2-3; 10 nucleotides line up with TRBD2. Germline trimming cut 3 bases from V and 4 bases from J; bases unmatched to any gene: 5. This CDR3 has 15 residues. Germline V gene data show CDR1 as SGHNT and CDR2 as YYREEE (reference sequence).

Ten or more counts support this clonotype. The chain couples TRBV12-3 or TRBV12-4 to TRBJ2-1; 9 nucleotides match TRBD2. The CDR3 length is 15 residues. J lost 5 bases, V lost 3 bases, and 5 bases had no gene match. The CDR3 protein is CASSFLAGRDNEQFF. The CDR3 DNA reads TGTGCCAGCAGTTTCCTAGCGGGAAGAGACAATGAGCAGTTCTTC.

This clonotype was counted at least ten times. V usage is TRBV7-2 and J usage is TRBJ1-1; D remains unclear. The CDR3 loop spans 12 amino acids. CDR1 is SGHTA and CDR2 is FQGNSA in the germline V gene. Trimming pared 4 bases from V and 10 bases from J, leaving 13 bases between. CDR3 in DNA: TGTGCCAGCAGCTACCCGGCGGGAGTAGCTTTCTTT. It yields the protein CASSYPAGVAFF. Full variable domain (missing parts from reference TRBV7-2 and TRBJ1-1): GAGVSQSPSNKVTEKGKDVELRCDPISGHTALYWYRQSLGQGLEFLIYFQGNSAPDKSGLPSDRFSAERTGGSVSTLTIQRTQQEDSAVYLCASSYPAGVAFFGQGTRLTVV.

A few counts support this clonotype. The chain couples TRBV19 to TRBJ2-1, with a possible D match to TRBD2 (5 bases). CDR3 length equals 14 residues. CDR1 and CDR2 (germline): LNHDA, SQIVND (reference sequence). The V gene lost 1 base and the J gene lost 8 bases, with 12 bases spanning the gap. In nucleotides, the CDR3 is TGTGCCAGTAGTATAGCGGGGAGTCAGGATGAGCAGTTCTTC. It encodes CASSIAGSQDEQFF.

This sequence joins TRBV25-1 and TRBJ1-1; no clear D. Germline V gene data show CDR1 as MGHDK and CDR2 as SYGVNS. This CDR3 is 15 amino acids long. V lost 3 bases, J lost 2 bases, and 13 bases lay in between. DNA of the CDR3: TGTGCCAGCAGTGATATGGGAGTCCCTAACACTGAAGCTTTCTTT. Its protein product is CASSDMGVPNTEAFF. Supplemented by reference TRBV25-1 and TRBJ1-1, the full variable domain reads EADIYQTPRYLVIGTGKKITLECSQTMGHDKMYWYQQDPGMELHLIHYSYGVNSTEKGDLSSESTVSRIRTEHFPLTLESARPSHTSQYLCASSDMGVPNTEAFFGQGTRLTVV.

The chain combines TRBV6-2 or TRBV6-3 with TRBJ2-1; 10 nucleotides match TRBD2. The CDR3 contains 13 residues. Losses at the gene ends were 10 bases for V and 5 bases for J; bases not matched to a gene: 5. CDR1 is MNHEY and CDR2 is SVGEGT in the germline V gene. The CDR3 region has the DNA TGTGCCACCAGACTAGCGGGCCACAATGAGCAGTTCTTC. Its protein product is CATRLAGHNEQFF.

The chain employs TRBV18 and TRBJ2-1; unclear D gene. V dropped 3 bases and J dropped 3 bases, with 12 bases sitting between them. Germline V gene data show CDR1 as KGHSH and CDR2 as LQKENI. The CDR3 is 15 residues long. As DNA, the CDR3 is TGTGCCAGCTCACCCGTACGGAATGACTACAATGAGCAGTTCTTC. Its translation: CASSPVRNDYNEQFF.